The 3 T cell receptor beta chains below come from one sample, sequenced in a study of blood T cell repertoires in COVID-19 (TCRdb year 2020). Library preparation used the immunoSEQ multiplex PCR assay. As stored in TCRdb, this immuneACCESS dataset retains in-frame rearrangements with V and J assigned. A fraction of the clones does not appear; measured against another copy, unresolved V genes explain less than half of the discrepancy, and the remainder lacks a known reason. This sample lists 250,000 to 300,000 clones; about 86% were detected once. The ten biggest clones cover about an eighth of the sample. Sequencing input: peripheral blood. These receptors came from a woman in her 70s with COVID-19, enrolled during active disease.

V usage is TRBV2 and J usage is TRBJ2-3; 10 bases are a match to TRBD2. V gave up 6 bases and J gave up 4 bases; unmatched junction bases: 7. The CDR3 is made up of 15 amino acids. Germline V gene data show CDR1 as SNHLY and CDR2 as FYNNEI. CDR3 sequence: CASRTSGGGSDTQYF. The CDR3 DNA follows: TGTGCCAGCAGGACGAGCGGGGGGGGCTCAGATACGCAGTATTTT. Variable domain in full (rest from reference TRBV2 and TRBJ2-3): EPEVTQTPSHQVTQMGQEVILRCVPISNHLYFYWYRQILGQKVEFLVSFYNNEISEKSEIFDDQFSVERPDGSNFTLKIRSTKLEDSAMYFCASRTSGGGSDTQYFGPGTRLTVL.

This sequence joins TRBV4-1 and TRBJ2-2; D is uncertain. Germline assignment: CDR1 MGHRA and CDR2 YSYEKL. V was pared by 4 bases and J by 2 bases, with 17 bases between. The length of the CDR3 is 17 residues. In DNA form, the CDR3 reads TGCGCCAGCAGCCGAGGAATTCGCGGTCCAAACACCGGGGAGCTGTTTTTT. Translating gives CASSRGIRGPNTGELFF.

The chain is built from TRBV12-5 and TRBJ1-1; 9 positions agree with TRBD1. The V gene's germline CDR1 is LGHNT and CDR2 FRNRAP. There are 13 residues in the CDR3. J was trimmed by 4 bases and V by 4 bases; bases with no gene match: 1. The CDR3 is CASGSTGGTEAFF. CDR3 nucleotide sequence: TGTGCTAGTGGTTCGACAGGGGGCACTGAAGCTTTCTTT.